The 14 T cell receptor beta chains presented below share a single source sample, sequenced in a study of vaccination effects on CD4 cells after COVID-19. No antigens are known for them. Only in-frame clones appear in the TCRdb table, and some are missing; sequencing was by immunoSEQ multiplex PCR. This sample carries tens of thousands of clones, 76% of them seen once, and the ten largest clones take around 3.5%. CD4+ T cell isolation took place after 10 days of culture. This individual contracted SARS-CoV-2 between March and December 2020, as verified by PCR. All participants had two doses of either the BNT162b2 or mRNA-1273 vaccine. This sample comprised CD4+ T cells from PBMCs cultured without peptide, obtained after COVID-19 vaccination. These receptor sequences come from a human donor who had a prior SARS-CoV-2 infection.

V and J are TRBV5-1 and TRBJ2-7; the D gene is possibly TRBD2 (5 bases). Trimming cost V 9 bases and J 0 bases, with 16 bases left between them. The germline gives CDR1 SGHRS, CDR2 YFSETQ. The CDR3 loop spans 14 amino acids. The CDR3 here is CATVAGASSYEQYF. Written as DNA, the CDR3 is TGCGCCACCGTCGCGGGCGCCAGCTCCTACGAGCAGTACTTC.

The chain links TRBV4-2 to TRBJ2-3, with D perhaps matching TRBD1 or TRBD2 (6 bases each). Germline V lookup: CDR1 LGHNA, CDR2 YNFKEQ. This CDR3 region has 16 residues. V gave up 0 bases and J gave up 6 bases, with 16 bases separating them. CDR3: CASSQDLEGTLDTQYF. For the CDR3, the DNA is TGTGCCAGCAGCCAAGATTTGGAGGGGACACTTGATACGCAGTATTTT.

This chain links TRBV4-3 with TRBJ1-2; D unresolved. CDR3 length equals 16 residues. The V and J ends lost 0 bases and 4 bases respectively, with 15 bases between them. Germline CDR1 is LGHNA and CDR2 is YSLEER. The chain's CDR3 is CASSQDLGRVGYGYTF. Written as DNA, the CDR3 is TGCGCCAGCAGCCAAGATTTAGGGAGAGTGGGCTATGGCTACACCTTC.

The chain is built from TRBV11-3 and TRBJ2-3; D is unclear. Germline CDR1 and CDR2: SGHNT and YENEEA. V was trimmed by 6 bases and J by 4 bases, leaving 17 bases between them. The CDR3 extends over 15 amino acids. This CDR3 reads CASSRGLNRPDTQYF. DNA for the CDR3: TGTGCCAGCAGTCGAGGATTAAACCGCCCAGATACGCAGTATTTT.

This clone was recorded once. CDR3 nucleotide sequence: TGTGCCAGCAGCTTGCGCGGAAACTACGAGCAGTACTTC. Translated: CASSLRGNYEQYF. The rearrangement uses TRBV5-6 and TRBJ2-7; the D is unclear. The CDR3 totals 13 residues. Germline V gene lookup returns CDR1 SGHDT and CDR2 YYEEEE. The V and J ends lost 1 base and 3 bases respectively, with 8 bases between them.

This clone appeared a few times. The rearrangement joins TRBV6-4 to TRBJ1-6; D is possibly TRBD1 (5 bases). V was clipped by 5 bases and J by 10 bases, with 12 bases between them. This CDR3 comprises 13 residues. Germline values: CDR1 MRHNA, CDR2 SNTAGT. The CDR3 spells CASSPGTESPLHF. CDR3 in DNA: TGTGCCAGCAGTCCAGGGACCGAATCACCCCTCCACTTT.

The V gene is TRBV5-8, the J gene TRBJ1-2; 8 bases agree with TRBD1. The CDR3 is 14 residues long. With V trimmed by 4 bases and J by 4 bases, 6 bases remained unmatched. Germline CDR1 is SGHTS and CDR2 is YDEGEE. CDR3 DNA: TGTGCCAGCAGCCTCGGACAGGGAGGCTATGGCTACACCTTC. Encoded protein: CASSLGQGGYGYTF.

The chain couples TRBV18 to TRBJ2-3; D tentatively fits TRBD1 or TRBD2 (5 bases each). The CDR3 is made up of 17 amino acids. Trimming pared 4 bases from V and 1 base from J, leaving 18 bases between. The germline V gene encodes CDR1 KGHSH and CDR2 LQKENI. CDR3 nucleotides: TGTGCCAGCTCACTACCCTTAAGAGGGGCCCGCACAGATACGCAGTATTTT. It encodes CASSLPLRGARTDTQYF.

This clone was seen once. The V call is TRBV7-8, the J call TRBJ2-1; TRBD2 matches 12 bases. This CDR3 is 17 amino acids long. In germline, CDR1 is SGHVS, CDR2 FQNEAQ. V lost 6 bases, J lost 0 bases, and 6 bases stayed unmatched. The DNA for the CDR3 is TGTGCCAGCAGGACTAGCGGGGGCCCCGGCTCCTACAATGAGCAGTTCTTC. Translated, it gives CASRTSGGPGSYNEQFF.

The genes are TRBV20-1 and TRBJ2-1; D gene ambiguous. V was pared by 3 bases and J by 4 bases, with 13 bases between. CDR3 length: 14 residues. Per germline, CDR1 DFQATT and CDR2 SNEGSKA (reference sequence). CDR3: CSASKTRVYNEQFF. Written as DNA, the CDR3 is TGCAGTGCTAGTAAGACTCGAGTATACAATGAGCAGTTCTTC.

Here the CDR3 DNA reads TGTGCCAGCTCAGCCGGGACAGAGCCCTACGAGCAGTACTTC. Translation: CASSAGTEPYEQYF. The V and J genes are TRBV18 and TRBJ2-7; 7 nucleotides agree with TRBD1. In germline, CDR1 is KGHSH, CDR2 LQKENI. Trimming cost V 5 bases and J 2 bases; bases outside gene matches: 6. The CDR3 length is 14 residues.

V is TRBV7-3 and J is TRBJ1-4; the D is unclear. This CDR3 comprises 13 residues. V shed 3 bases and J shed 5 bases, with 7 bases lying between them. Germline CDR1 SGHTA, CDR2 FQGTGA. The CDR3: CASSFGPNEKLFF. The CDR3 bases are TGTGCCAGCAGCTTCGGGCCAAATGAAAAACTGTTTTTT. The variable domain in full, completed from reference TRBV7-3 and TRBJ1-4, reads GAGVSQTPSNKVTEKGKYVELRCDPISGHTALYWYRQSLGQGPEFLIYFQGTGAADDSGLPNDRFFAVRPEGSVSTLKIQRTERGDSAVYLCASSFGPNEKLFFGSGTQLSVL.

The chain is built from TRBV6-2 or TRBV6-3 and TRBJ1-1; no firm D call. The germline V and J ends were trimmed by 4 bases and 0 bases, with 15 bases remaining between them. There are 16 residues in the CDR3. Germline V gene lookup returns CDR1 MNHEY and CDR2 SVGEGT. The CDR3 is CASSSPPRFMNTEAFF. The CDR3 nucleotides read TGTGCCAGCAGTTCCCCGCCAAGGTTTATGAACACTGAAGCTTTCTTT.

The rearrangement links TRBV5-1 to TRBJ2-7; D not resolved. Germline lookup yields CDR1 SGHRS and CDR2 YFSETQ. The CDR3 length is 16 residues. Trimming cost V 2 bases and J 4 bases, with 19 bases left between them. The CDR3 sequence: CASSFIGGNLLYEQYF. The CDR3 coding sequence is TGCGCCAGCAGCTTTATAGGTGGGAACCTCCTTTACGAGCAGTACTTC.